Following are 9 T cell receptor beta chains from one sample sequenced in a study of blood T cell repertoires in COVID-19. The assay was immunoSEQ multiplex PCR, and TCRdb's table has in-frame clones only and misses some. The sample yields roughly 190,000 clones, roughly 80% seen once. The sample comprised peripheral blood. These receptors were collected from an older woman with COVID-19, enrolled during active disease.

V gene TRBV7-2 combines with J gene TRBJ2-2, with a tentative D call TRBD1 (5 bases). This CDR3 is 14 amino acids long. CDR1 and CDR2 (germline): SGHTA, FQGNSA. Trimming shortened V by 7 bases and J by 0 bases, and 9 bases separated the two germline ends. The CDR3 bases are TGTGCCAGCATTAGGGGTGCGAACACCGGGGAGCTGTTTTTT. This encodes CASIRGANTGELFF.

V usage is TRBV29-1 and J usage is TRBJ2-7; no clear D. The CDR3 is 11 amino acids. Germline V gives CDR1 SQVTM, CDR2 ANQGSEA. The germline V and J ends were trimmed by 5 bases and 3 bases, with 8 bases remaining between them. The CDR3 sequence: CSVRNGYEQYF. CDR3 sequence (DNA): TGCAGCGTTCGAAACGGCTACGAGCAGTACTTC.

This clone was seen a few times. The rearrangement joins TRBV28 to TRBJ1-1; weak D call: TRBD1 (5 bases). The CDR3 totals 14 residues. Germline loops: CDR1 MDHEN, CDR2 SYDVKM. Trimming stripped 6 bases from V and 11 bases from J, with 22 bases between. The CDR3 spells CASSPFVATVRAFF. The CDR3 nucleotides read TGTGCCAGCAGCCCATTCGTCGCGACAGTACGCGCTTTCTTT.

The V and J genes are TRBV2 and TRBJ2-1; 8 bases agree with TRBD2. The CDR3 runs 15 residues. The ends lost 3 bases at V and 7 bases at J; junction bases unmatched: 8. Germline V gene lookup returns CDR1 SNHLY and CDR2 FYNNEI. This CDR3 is CASSERGAGGNEQFF. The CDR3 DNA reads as TGTGCCAGCAGTGAGCGGGGGGCCGGAGGGAATGAGCAGTTCTTC.

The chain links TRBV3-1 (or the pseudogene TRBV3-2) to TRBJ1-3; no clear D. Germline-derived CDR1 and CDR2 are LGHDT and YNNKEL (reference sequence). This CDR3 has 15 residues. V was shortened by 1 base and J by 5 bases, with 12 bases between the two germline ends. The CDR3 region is CASSQGGGGRNTIYF. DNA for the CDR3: TGTGCCAGCAGCCAAGGTGGAGGAGGGCGAAACACCATATATTTT.

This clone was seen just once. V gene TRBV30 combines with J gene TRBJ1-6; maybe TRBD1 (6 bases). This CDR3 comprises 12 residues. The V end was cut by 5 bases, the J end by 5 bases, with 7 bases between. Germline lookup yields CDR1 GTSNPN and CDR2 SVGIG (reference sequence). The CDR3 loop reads CAWDRNNSPLHF. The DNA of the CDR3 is TGTGCCTGGGACAGGAATAATTCACCCCTCCACTTT.

CDR3 loop: CATSREGTVDQPQHF. The CDR3 DNA follows: TGTGCCACCAGCAGAGAGGGGACTGTGGATCAGCCCCAGCATTTT. The rearrangement links TRBV15 to TRBJ1-5, with D possibly TRBD1 on 5 matching bases. Germline V gene data show CDR1 as LNHNV and CDR2 as YYDKDF (reference sequence). The CDR3 consists of 15 residues. The V end was cut by 0 bases, the J end by 5 bases, with 11 bases between.

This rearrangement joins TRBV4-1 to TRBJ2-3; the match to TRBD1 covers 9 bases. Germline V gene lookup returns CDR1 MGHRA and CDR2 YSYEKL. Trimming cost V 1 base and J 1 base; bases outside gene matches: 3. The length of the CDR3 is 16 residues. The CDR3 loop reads CASSQGDRVGTDTQYF. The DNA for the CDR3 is TGCGCCAGCAGCCAAGGGGACAGGGTGGGCACAGATACGCAGTATTTT.

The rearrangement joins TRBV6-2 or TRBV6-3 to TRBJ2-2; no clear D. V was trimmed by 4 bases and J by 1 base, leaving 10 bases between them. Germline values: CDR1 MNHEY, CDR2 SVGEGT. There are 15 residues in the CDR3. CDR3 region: CASSLNSGNTGELFF. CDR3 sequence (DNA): TGTGCCAGCAGTTTAAACAGTGGGAACACCGGGGAGCTGTTTTTT.